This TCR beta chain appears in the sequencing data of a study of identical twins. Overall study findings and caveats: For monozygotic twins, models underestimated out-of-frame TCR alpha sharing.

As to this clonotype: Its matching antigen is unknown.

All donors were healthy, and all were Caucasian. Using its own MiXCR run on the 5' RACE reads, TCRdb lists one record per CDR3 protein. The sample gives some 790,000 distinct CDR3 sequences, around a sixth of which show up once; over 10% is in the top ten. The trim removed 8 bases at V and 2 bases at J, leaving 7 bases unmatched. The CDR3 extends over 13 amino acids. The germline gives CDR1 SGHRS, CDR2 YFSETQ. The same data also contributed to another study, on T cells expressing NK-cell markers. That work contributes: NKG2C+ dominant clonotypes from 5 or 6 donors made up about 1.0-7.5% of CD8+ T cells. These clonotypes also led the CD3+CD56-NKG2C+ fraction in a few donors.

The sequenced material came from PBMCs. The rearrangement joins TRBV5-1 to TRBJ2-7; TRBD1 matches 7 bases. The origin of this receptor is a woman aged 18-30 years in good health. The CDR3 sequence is CASTGTAAYEQYF. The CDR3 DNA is TGCGCCAGTACCGGGACAGCTGCCTACGAGCAGTACTTC.